The subject of this entry is one TCR beta chain. Researchers amplified the TCR beta CDR3 regions from RNA transcripts. First-round RT-PCR targeting the TCR CDR3 was performed with the HTBI primer set. TCRdb re-analysed the multiplex PCR reads in MiXCR, keeping a single row per CDR3 protein. The sample records a few hundred thousand distinct CDR3 sequences, 16% being singletons. V lost 3 bases and J lost 7, with 12 bases in between. The germline V gene has CDR1 MDHEN and CDR2 SYDVKM. The CDR3 extends over 13 amino acids. The record originates from a study of T cells in Graves' hyperthyroidism and ophthalmopathy.

This TCR was recovered from a woman aged 40 to 50 with Graves' ophthalmopathy. Sequencing input: blood. The chain recombines TRBV28 with TRBJ1-2; D remains ambiguous. The CDR3 protein is CASSFRFKGGYTF. The CDR3 DNA sequence: TGTGCCAGCAGTTTTAGGTTTAAAGGTGGCTACACCTTC.